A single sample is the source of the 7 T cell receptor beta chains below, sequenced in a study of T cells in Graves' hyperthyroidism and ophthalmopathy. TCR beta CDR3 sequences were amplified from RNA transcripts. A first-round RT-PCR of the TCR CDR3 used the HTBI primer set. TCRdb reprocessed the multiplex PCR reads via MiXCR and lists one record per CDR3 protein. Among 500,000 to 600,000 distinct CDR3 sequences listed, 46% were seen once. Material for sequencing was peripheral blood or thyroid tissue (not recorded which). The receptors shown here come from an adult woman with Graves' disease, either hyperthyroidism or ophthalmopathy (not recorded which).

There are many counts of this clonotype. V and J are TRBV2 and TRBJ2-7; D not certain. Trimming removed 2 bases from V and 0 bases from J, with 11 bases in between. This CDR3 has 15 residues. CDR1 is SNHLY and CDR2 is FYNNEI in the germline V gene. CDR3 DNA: TGTGCCAGCAGTGAATCCATGCAAAACTCCTACGAGCAGTACTTC. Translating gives CASSESMQNSYEQYF.

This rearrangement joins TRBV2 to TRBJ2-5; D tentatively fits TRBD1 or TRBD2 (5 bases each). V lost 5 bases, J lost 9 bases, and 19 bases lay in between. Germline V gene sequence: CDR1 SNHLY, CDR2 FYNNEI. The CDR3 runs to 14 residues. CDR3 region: CASSSDSGHQPQYF. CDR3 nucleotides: TGTGCCAGCAGTTCCGACAGCGGCCATCAGCCCCAGTACTTC.

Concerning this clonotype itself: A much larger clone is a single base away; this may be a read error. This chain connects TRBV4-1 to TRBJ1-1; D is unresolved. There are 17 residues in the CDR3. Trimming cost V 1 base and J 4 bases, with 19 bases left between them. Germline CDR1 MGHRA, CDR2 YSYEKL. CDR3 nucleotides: TGCGCCAGCAGCCAAGTAGGGAGGAAGACGATGAGCACTGAAGCTTTCTTT. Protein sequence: CASSQVGRKTMSTEAFF.

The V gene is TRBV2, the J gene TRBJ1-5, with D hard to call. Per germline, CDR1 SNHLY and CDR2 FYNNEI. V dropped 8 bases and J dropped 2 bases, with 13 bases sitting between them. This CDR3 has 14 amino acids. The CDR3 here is CASLWAWGNQPQHF. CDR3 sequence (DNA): TGTGCCAGCCTGTGGGCGTGGGGCAATCAGCCCCAGCATTTT.

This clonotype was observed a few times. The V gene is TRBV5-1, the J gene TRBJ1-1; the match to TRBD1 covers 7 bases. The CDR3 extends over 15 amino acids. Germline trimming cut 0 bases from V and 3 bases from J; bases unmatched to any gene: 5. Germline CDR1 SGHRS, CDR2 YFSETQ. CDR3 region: CASSLGQGVDTEAFF. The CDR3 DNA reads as TGCGCCAGCAGCTTGGGACAGGGTGTGGACACTGAAGCTTTCTTT.

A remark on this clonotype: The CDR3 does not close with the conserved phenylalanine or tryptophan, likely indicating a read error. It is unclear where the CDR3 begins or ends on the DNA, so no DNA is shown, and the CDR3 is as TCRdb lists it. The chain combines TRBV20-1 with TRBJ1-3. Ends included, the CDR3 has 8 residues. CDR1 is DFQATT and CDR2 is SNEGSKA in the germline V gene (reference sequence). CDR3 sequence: CSAVTVMT.

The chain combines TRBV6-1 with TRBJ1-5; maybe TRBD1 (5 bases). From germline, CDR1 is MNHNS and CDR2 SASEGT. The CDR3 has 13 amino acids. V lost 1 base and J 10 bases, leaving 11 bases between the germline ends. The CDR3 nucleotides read TGTGCCAGCAGTGAAGTGGGGGAGTCTCCCCAGCATTTT. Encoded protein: CASSEVGESPQHF.